The clone carrying this T cell receptor beta chain was detected a few times. The antigen remains undetermined. The source of the sample is a study of blood T cells in healthy people across ages. General observations from the study: Older individuals had lower TCR beta diversity per million T cells (the decline was roughly linear).

Germline trimming cut 4 bases from V and 7 bases from J; bases unmatched to any gene: 4. The V gene's germline CDR1 is MNHEY and CDR2 SVGEGT. The CDR3 is 15 residues long. Alongside a J-beta primer mix, a sample-barcoded 5' primer served in a second PCR lasting about 6 to 12 cycles. In TCRdb, the 5' RACE reads were re-called with MiXCR into one record per CDR3 protein. The sample has 700,000 or so distinct CDR3 sequences; less than 45% are singletons. The sample taken for sequencing was blood. The source of this sequence is a man aged 80 or over in good health. The chain recombines TRBV6-2 or TRBV6-3 with TRBJ2-1; 13 bases agree with TRBD2. The CDR3 loop reads CASSFGLAGANEQFF. CDR3 nucleotides: TGTGCCAGCAGTTTTGGACTAGCGGGAGCTAATGAGCAGTTCTTC.